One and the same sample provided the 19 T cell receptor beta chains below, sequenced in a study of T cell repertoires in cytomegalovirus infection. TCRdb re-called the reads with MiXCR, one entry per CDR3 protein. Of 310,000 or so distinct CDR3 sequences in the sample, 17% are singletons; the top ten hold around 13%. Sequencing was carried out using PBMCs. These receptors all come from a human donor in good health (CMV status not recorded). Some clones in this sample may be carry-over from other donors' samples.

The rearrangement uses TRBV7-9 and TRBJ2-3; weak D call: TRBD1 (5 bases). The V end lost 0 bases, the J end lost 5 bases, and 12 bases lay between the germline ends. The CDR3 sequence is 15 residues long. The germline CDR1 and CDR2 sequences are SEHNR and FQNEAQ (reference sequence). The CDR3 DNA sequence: TGTGCCAGCAGCTTAGCGGGGCGACACGAAGATACGCAGTATTTT. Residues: CASSLAGRHEDTQYF.

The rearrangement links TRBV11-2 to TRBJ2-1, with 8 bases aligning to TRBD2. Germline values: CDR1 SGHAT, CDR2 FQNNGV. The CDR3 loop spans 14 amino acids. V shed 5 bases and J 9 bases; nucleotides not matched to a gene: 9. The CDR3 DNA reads TGTGCCAGCAGCCCAGGGCGGGGGGCCGGTGAGCAGTTCTTC. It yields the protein CASSPGRGAGEQFF.

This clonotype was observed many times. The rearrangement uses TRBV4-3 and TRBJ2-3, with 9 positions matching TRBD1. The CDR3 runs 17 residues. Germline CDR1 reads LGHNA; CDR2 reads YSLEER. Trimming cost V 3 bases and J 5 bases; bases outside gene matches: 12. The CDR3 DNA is TGCGCCAGCAGCCACCAATGGGACAGGGAAGTGCGAGATACGCAGTATTTT. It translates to CASSHQWDREVRDTQYF.

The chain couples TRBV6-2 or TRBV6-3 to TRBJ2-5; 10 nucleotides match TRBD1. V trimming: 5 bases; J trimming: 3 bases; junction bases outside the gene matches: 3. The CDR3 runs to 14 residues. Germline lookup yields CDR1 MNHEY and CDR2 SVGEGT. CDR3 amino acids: CASSTGQGEETQYF. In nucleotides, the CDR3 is TGTGCCAGCAGTACCGGACAGGGGGAAGAGACCCAGTACTTC.

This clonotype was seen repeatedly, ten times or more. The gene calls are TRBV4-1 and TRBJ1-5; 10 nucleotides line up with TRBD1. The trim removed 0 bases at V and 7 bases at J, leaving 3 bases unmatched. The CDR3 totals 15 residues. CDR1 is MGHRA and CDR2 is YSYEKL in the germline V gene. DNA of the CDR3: TGCGCCAGCAGCCAAGAAGGGACAGGGGAACAGCCCCAGCATTTT. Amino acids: CASSQEGTGEQPQHF.

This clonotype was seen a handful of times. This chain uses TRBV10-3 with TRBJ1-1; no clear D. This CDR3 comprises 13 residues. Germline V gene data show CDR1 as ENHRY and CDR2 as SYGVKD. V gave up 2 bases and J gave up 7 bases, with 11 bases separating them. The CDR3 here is CAISEGVYGEAFF. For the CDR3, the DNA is TGTGCCATCAGTGAGGGGGTTTACGGTGAAGCTTTCTTT.

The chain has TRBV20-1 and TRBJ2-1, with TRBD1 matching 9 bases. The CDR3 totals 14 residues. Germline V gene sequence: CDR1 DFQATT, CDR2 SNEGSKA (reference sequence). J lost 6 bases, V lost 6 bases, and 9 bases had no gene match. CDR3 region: CSAARDRAINEQFF. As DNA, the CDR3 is TGCAGTGCAGCTCGGGACAGGGCAATCAATGAGCAGTTCTTC.

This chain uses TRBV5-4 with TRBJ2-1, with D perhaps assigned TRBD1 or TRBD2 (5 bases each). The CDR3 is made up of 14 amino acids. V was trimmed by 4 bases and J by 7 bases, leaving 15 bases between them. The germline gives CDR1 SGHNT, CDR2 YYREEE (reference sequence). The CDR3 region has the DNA TGTGCCAGCAGCCGGGCGGTGGGGGAGAATGAGCAGTTCTTC. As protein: CASSRAVGENEQFF. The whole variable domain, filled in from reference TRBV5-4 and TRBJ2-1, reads ETGVTQSPTHLIKTRGQQVTLRCSSQSGHNTVSWYQQALGQGPQFIFQYYREEENGRGNFPPRFSGLQFPNYSSELNVNALELDDSALYLCASSRAVGENEQFFGPGTRLTVL.

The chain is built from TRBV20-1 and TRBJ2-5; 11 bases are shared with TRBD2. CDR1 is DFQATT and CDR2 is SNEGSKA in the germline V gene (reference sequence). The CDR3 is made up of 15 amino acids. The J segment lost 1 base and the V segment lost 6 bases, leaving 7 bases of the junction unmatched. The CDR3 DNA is TGCAGTGCCCTTCCGACTAGCGGGGTCCAAGAGACCCAGTACTTC. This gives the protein CSALPTSGVQETQYF.

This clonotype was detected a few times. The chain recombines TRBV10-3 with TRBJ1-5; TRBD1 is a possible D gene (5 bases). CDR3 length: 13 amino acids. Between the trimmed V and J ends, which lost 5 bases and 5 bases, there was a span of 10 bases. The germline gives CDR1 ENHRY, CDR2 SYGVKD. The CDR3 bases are TGTGCCATCAGTCGGGGGGAATATCAGCCCCAGCATTTT. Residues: CAISRGEYQPQHF.

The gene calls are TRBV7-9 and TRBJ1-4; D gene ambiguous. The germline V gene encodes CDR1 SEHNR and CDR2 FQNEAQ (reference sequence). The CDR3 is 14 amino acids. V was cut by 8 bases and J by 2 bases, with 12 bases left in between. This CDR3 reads CASSVWETNEKLFF. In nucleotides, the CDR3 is TGTGCCAGCTCCGTTTGGGAGACTAATGAAAAACTGTTTTTT.

CDR3 protein: CASRPGRYEAFF. The CDR3 DNA sequence: TGTGCCAGCAGGCCGGGGCGGTATGAAGCTTTCTTT. V usage is TRBV7-6 and J usage is TRBJ1-1; D perhaps matches TRBD1 (5 bases). Trimming shortened V by 6 bases and J by 7 bases, and 12 bases separated the two germline ends. The CDR3 has 12 amino acids. Germline CDR1 and CDR2: SGHVS and FNYEAQ.

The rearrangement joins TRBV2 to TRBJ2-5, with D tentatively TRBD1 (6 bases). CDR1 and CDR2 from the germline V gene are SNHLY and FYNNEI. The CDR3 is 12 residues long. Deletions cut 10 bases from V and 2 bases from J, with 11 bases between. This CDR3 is CAIGGNQETQYF. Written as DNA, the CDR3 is TGTGCCATAGGGGGAAATCAAGAGACCCAGTACTTC. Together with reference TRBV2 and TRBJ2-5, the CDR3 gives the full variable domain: EPEVTQTPSHQVTQMGQEVILRCVPISNHLYFYWYRQILGQKVEFLVSFYNNEISEKSEIFDDQFSVERPDGSNFTLKIRSTKLEDSAMYFCAIGGNQETQYFGPGTRLLVL.

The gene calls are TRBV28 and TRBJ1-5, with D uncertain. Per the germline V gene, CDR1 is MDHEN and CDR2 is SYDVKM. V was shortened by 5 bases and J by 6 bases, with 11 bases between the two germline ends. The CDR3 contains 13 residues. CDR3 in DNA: TGTGCCAGCAGTACTAGACCCCTTCAGCCCCAGCATTTT. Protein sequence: CASSTRPLQPQHF. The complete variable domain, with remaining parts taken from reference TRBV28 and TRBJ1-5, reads DVKVTQSSRYLVKRTGEKVFLECVQDMDHENMFWYRQDPGLGLRLIYFSYDVKMKEKGDIPEGYSVSREKKERFSLILESASTNQTSMYLCASSTRPLQPQHFGDGTRLSIL.

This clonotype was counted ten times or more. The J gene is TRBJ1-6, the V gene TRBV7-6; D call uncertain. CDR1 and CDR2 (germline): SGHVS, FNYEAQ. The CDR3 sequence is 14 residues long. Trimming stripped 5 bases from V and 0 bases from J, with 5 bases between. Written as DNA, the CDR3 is TGTGCCAGCAGCCCTAACTCCTATAATTCACCCCTCCACTTT. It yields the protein CASSPNSYNSPLHF. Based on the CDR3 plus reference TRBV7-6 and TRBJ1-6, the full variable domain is GAGVSQSPRYKVTKRGQDVALRCDPISGHVSLYWYRQALGQGPEFLTYFNYEAQQDKSGLPNDRFSAERPEGSISTLTIQRTEQRDSAMYRCASSPNSYNSPLHFGNGTRLTVT.

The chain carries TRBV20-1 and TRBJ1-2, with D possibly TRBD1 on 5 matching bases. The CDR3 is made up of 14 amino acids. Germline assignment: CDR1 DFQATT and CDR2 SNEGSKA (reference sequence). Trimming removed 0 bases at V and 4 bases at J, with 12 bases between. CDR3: CSARDEITGYGYTF. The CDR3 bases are TGCAGTGCTAGAGACGAAATTACAGGCTATGGCTACACCTTC.

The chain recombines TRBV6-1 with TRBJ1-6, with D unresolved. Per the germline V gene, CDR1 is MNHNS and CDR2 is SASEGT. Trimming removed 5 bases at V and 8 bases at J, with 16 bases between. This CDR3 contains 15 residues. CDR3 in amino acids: CASSLTSTGDSPLHF. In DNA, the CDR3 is TGTGCCAGCAGTCTTACCTCCACTGGAGATTCACCCCTCCACTTT.

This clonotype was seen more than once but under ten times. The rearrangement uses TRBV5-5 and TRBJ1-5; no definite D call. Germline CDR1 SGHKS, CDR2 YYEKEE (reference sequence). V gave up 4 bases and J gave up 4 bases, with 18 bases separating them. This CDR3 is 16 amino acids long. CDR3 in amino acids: CASSPREGFGNQPQHF. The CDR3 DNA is TGTGCCAGCAGCCCACGGGAAGGGTTTGGGAATCAGCCCCAGCATTTT.

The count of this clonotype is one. The DNA for the CDR3 is TGTGCCAGCAGCCTACGGGCAGGGGAAGAGACCCAGTACTTC. Translated: CASSLRAGEETQYF. The J gene is TRBJ2-5, the V gene TRBV11-2, with D tentatively TRBD1 (6 bases). Germline CDR1 SGHAT, CDR2 FQNNGV. There are 14 residues in the CDR3. With 5 bases removed from V and 3 bases from J, the gap between germline ends came to 13 bases.